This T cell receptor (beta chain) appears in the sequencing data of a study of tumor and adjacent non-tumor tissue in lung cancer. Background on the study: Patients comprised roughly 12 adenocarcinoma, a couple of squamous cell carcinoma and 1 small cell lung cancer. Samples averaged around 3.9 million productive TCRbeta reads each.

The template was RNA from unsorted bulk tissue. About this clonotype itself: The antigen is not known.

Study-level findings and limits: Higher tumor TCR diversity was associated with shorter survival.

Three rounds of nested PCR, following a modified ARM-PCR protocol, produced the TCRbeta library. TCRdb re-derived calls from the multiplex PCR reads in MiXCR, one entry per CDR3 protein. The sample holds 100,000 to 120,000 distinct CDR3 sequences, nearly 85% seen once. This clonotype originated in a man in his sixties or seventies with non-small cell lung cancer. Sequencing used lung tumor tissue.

CDR3 sequence: CASSLANQPYHF. In DNA, the CDR3 is TGTGCCAGCAGTTTAGCCAATCAGCCCTATCATTTT. V and J are TRBV12-3 or TRBV12-4 and TRBJ1-5; D is unresolved. V shed 0 bases and J shed 16 bases, with 13 bases lying between them. There are 12 residues in the CDR3.